This T cell receptor beta chain was sequenced during a study of T cells after yellow fever vaccination. CDR3 length: 14 residues. V gave up 3 bases and J gave up 7 bases; unmatched junction bases: 7. The table lists this clonotype with many counts. TCRdb ran MiXCR on the 5' RACE reads and lists one entry per CDR3 protein. The sample lists 65,000 to 70,000 distinct CDR3 sequences; 5% to 6.5% were seen once. This sequence joins TRBV12-3 or TRBV12-4 and TRBJ1-1; 8 bases match TRBD1. Sequenced material: CD4+ T cells sorted from PBMCs, taken roughly 15 days after the first yellow fever vaccination. This receptor was identified in a man aged 18 to 30 who received the YFV17D yellow fever vaccine. The CDR3 DNA sequence: TGTGCCAGCAGTTTGTGGACAGGGAGAGATGAAGCTTTCTTT. This sequence encodes CASSLWTGRDEAFF.